This TCR beta chain was retrieved from a study of T cell clusters in autoimmune cytopenias. Germline V gives CDR1 MNHEY, CDR2 SVGAGI. The CDR3 runs to 16 residues. TRB was amplified by touch-down multiplex PCR, primer pools A and B combined. After re-calling the multiplex PCR reads, TCRdb lists one entry per CDR3 protein, DNA absent. In all, the sample yields roughly 3,000 distinct CDR3 sequences. Whole-study results and caveats: Clustering suggested that physiological T cell clusters were missing in primary autoimmune cytopenia patients.

TRB amplification used approximately 250 ng of peripheral blood genomic DNA. This clonotype counts as medium-sized by frequency. What it binds is unknown. The sample taken for sequencing was peripheral blood. The TCR sequence derives from a human donor with an autoimmune cytopenia or autoimmune hepatitis (not recorded which). This sequence joins TRBV6-5 and TRBJ2-1; as DNA is missing, the TRBD1 call by TCRdb cannot be tested. CDR3 region: CASSSEQGTVHNEQFF.